This TCR beta chain was documented in a study of T cell responses to AZD1222 COVID-19 vaccine. Germline lookup yields CDR1 MNHEY and CDR2 SMNVEV (reference sequence). Trimming removed 0 bases from V and 1 base from J, with 13 bases in between. The CDR3 runs to 16 residues. Generated by immunoSEQ multiplex PCR, the TCRdb table keeps only in-frame clones and is missing some. The sample includes around 50,000 clones, about 86% seen only once; the top ten take roughly a tenth. This chain links TRBV27 with TRBJ2-7; D is perhaps TRBD1 or TRBD2 (5 bases each). Sample: peripheral blood, taken on day 0 of AZD1222 vaccination. This receptor was identified in an adult in good health. CDR3 amino acids: CASSLSRGRSSYEQYF. As DNA, the CDR3 is TGTGCCAGCAGTTTATCGAGGGGCAGAAGTTCCTACGAGCAGTACTTC.